This T cell receptor beta chain is drawn from a study of T-cell memory formation after mild COVID-19. Germline assignment: CDR1 MGHRA and CDR2 YSYEKL. V lost 0 bases and J lost 5, with 11 bases in between. The CDR3 runs 16 residues. Concerning this clonotype itself: Antigen unknown.

Whole-study findings and limits: Clones contracting across day 15 to 85 had a balanced CD4/CD8 profile; later expanding clones leaned CD4+. CD4+ contracting clones were mainly CM and EM; CD8+ ones, EMRA. The study detected some responding clones in pre-infection memory, suggesting cross-reactive memory joined.

Constant-segment primers and 5'RACE yielded cDNA libraries for TCR alpha and TCR beta, each carrying sample barcodes and UMIs. TCRdb itself ran the 5' RACE reads through MiXCR, one entry per CDR3 protein. This table has 180,000 or so distinct CDR3 sequences, approximately 10% appearing once. Sequencing was done on a sample of PBMCs or a T cell subset sorted from them (not recorded which). The sequence derives from a man between 18 and 29 years old who had mild COVID-19 (a few samples of this study predate the infection). Cell type and time point are not known. The chain joins TRBV4-1 to TRBJ1-6, with D perhaps matching TRBD1 (6 bases). The CDR3 sequence: CASSQDGGAHNSPLHF. Here the CDR3 DNA reads TGCGCCAGCAGCCAAGACGGGGGGGCGCATAATTCACCCCTCCACTTT.